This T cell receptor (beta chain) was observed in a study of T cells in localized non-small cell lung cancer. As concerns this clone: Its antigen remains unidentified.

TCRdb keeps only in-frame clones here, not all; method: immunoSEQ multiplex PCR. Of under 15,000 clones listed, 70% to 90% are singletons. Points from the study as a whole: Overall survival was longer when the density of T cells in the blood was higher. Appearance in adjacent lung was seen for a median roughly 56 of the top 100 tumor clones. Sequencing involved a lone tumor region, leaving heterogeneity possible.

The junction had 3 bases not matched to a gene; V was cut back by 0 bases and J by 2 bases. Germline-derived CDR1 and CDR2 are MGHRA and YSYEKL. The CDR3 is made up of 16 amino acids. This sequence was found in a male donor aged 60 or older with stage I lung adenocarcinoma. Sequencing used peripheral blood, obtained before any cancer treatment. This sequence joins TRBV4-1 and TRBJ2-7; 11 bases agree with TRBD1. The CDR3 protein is CASSQDGGQGAYEQYF. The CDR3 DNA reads TGCGCCAGCAGCCAAGATGGGGGACAGGGGGCCTACGAGCAGTACTTC.